This TCR beta chain came from a study of blood T cell repertoires in COVID-19 (dated by TCRdb to 2019 to 2021). The study in broad terms: Samples covering the acute and convalescent phases of COVID-19 were provided by collaborators in the United States, Italy and Spain. The samples were drawn from two sources: the first 160 participants of the ongoing ImmuneRACE study, and 1,000 to 1,500 subjects contributed by 6 global collaborators. Deeply sampled blood TCRbeta repertoires from subjects exposed to, actively infected with, or recovered from COVID-19 were included in the dataset. The material from the prospective study consisted of cDNA or gDNA derived from T cells, B-cell-depleted T cells, or PBMCs. Where available, HLA class I and class II types were obtained from metadata supplied by the sample provider rather than from assay-based typing. A freely available public database, intended as a resource for researchers studying the immune response to SARS-CoV-2, is where the repertoires were released. Nearly every sample came with metadata listing a de-identified subject ID, COVID-19 status, age in years and sex. General study outcomes and caveats: The quantity of clinical and demographic metadata differed by source and by participant and was supplied without curation.

As encoded in the germline V gene, CDR1 is ENHRY while CDR2 is SYGVKD. Ends trimmed: V by 5 bases, J by 7 bases; bases unmatched to a gene: 16. Spanning cysteine to phenylalanine, the CDR3 consists of 18 amino acids. The only DNA kept is the CDR3, 54 bases in frame from the first base. Regarding this clone: Its antigen specificity is not known. Per-base qualities were not stored, and no clone one base away is much larger.

Participants in the prospective study were enrolled through a virtual design, were aged roughly 18 to 90 years, and lived in roughly 25 United States geographic areas. To assign participants to cohorts, the prospective study relied on clinical history that participants themselves reported in a screening survey and a study questionnaire. ImmuneRACE Cohort 3 recovered participants were defined by two consecutive negative NP/OP PCR tests, healthcare professional clearance, or symptom resolution. In the prospective study, mobile phlebotomists collected whole blood, serum and a nasopharyngeal or oropharyngeal swab from each participant. Prospective study participants could optionally give additional blood draws and questionnaires over a roughly two-month period. Prospective study blood samples were shipped either frozen or at room temperature before DNA extraction. TCRbeta CDR3 regions were amplified from genomic DNA using the immunoSEQ Assay, a bias-controlled multiplex PCR. From the authors' description of their analysis: The number of nucleated cells in each sample was estimated by amplification of reference gene primers within the assay. To quantify the absolute abundance of each unique TCRbeta CDR3 rearrangement, sequence reads were collapsed and filtered. For each sample, productive Simpson clonality was calculated by taking the square root of Simpson's diversity index across productive rearrangements. Held by TCRdb, this immuneACCESS table contains in-frame sequences only and omits some clones. Under half of the omission traces to an unresolved V gene where checked; the cause of the rest is unknown. Clone size and the V and J calls come from that table; the DNA yielded D and trimming. Present in this sample are about 310,000 clones, over 85% of which were seen just once. The top ten clonotypes cover just under 9.5% of the sample.

Source material: PBMCs or T cells enriched from blood (not recorded which). The chain was built from TRBV10-3 and TRBJ2-3; the central 12 bases match TRBD1. The TCR comes from a woman younger than 45 who had recovered from COVID-19. The CDR3: CAISYKGQGARPGYTQYF. At the DNA level, the sequence is TGTGCCATCAGTTATAAGGGACAGGGGGCTCGGCCCGGGTATACGCAGTATTTT.